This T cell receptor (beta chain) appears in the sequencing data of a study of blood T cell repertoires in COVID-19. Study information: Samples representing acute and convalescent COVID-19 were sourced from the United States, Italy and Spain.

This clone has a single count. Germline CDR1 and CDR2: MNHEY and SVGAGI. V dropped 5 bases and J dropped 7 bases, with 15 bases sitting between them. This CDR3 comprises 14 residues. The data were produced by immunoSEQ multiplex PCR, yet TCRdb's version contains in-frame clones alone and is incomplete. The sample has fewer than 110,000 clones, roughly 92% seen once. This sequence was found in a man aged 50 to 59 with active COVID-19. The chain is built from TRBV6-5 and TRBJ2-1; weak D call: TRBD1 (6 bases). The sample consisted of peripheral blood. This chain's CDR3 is CASSTGTLGNEQFF. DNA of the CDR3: TGTGCCAGCAGTACCGGGACACTTGGGAATGAGCAGTTCTTC.